This TCR beta chain was sequenced during a study of STAT5B mutations in CD4+ large granular lymphocyte leukemia. Study observations and caveats: Over 20% of private leukemic clonotypes occurred rarely in other patients' non-leukemic repertoires. Top patient clones used TRBV06 genes more often: 8/27 versus 2/35 in controls.

Profiling relied on immunoSEQ multiplex PCR, and the TCRdb table lists in-frame clones only, not all of them. Among under 40,000 clones listed, under 85% were seen once. CDR1 is MNHNS, CDR2 SASEGT, per germline. This CDR3 is built from 15 residues. Germline trimming cut 4 bases from V and 4 bases from J; bases unmatched to any gene: 7. Points on this clone: Its specificity is not known.

The sequenced material came from CD4+ T cells from blood buffy coats. This chain links TRBV6-1 with TRBJ2-7; 10 bases are shared with TRBD1. The receptor was isolated from a human donor in good health. The CDR3 sequence is CASSATGTGEYEQYF. The CDR3 coding sequence is TGTGCCAGCAGTGCGACCGGGACAGGGGAGTACGAGCAGTACTTC.